This T cell receptor beta chain comes out of a study of beta chain features in type 1 diabetes (dated by TCRdb to 2017 to 2018). A note on the overall study: Mean age, gender distribution, total cell number and subset yield did not differ between patients and healthy donors. A total of 85 million to 140 million sorted cells were examined across all samples, and a strong correlation was observed between cell number per subset and RNA yield. The study compared the TCRB repertoires of sorted circulating CD4+ T cell subsets in recently diagnosed type 1 diabetes patients with those in matched healthy donors. Naive and central memory subsets were obtained from all 30 or so donors, but regulatory and stem cell-like memory subsets were isolated from only 8 patients and roughly 8 healthy donors.

From each donor, a single peripheral blood sample of about 116 mL on average was drawn into heparinised tubes. A BD FACSAria II and a panel including CD45RO, CCR7, CD25, CD127, CD95 and CD27 were used to sort naive, central memory, regulatory and stem cell-like memory CD4+ T cells. Purity was above 95% for every sorted population. PBMCs were isolated immediately by Lymphoprep density gradient centrifugation and stained directly without culture. To minimize batch effects, samples were stained and sorted in pairs, one healthy donor with one patient per experiment. This clone was observed at least ten times. Its recognized antigen is unknown. It has no much larger one-base neighbor in the sample; base qualities were not kept. Summary of the overall study and its limitations: Patients with type 1 diabetes made fewer insertions and deleted more nucleotides at VDJ recombination sites, implying thymic rearrangement abnormalities. Because cDNA was sequenced instead of genomic DNA, highly expressing activated cells could be over-represented, though the groups showed no difference in activation or CD3 levels. Shorter templates might have been favored by PCR, but patient and control samples were amplified and corrected together, so both groups would have been affected equally by any skew. The naive, central memory and regulatory TCRB repertoires appeared to resemble one another more closely among patients than among healthy donors. Because the HLA sub-analyses included only small numbers of individuals, any influence of HLA type on TCRB rearrangement was left unresolved. Type 1 diabetes patients showed a moderate but significant shortening of TCRB CDR3 length in all four CD4+ subsets.

The CDR3 measures 15 amino acids from cysteine to phenylalanine. Of all the DNA, just the CDR3 is kept, 45 bases in frame from base 1. V and J are truncated by 6 bases and 6 bases respectively, leaving an intervening sequence of 18 bases. Looking up the germline V gene (reference sequence) yields CDR1 MNHEY and CDR2 SMNVEV. The High Capacity cDNA Reverse Transcription Kit was used to reverse transcribe all of the isolated RNA, meaning that expressed TCRB transcripts were what got sequenced. Deep immunoSEQ sequencing was applied to naive, central memory and regulatory T cell samples, giving an average of about 3.7 million total reads per sample. Sorted cells were lysed in RLT buffer, and RNA was extracted using DNase-treated RNeasy Micro or Mini kits according to cell number. To prevent cross-contamination, each cell subset was processed individually, whereas patient and healthy donor samples were processed jointly. The immunoSEQ multiplex PCR was used to amplify TCRB sequences from cDNA, generating 87-bp fragments that spanned the CDR3 region. Amplicons were sequenced on the Illumina HiSeq platform. The original methods were these. Synthetic template baselines were used to correct PCR bias computationally, reads within Hamming distance 2 were collapsed together, and singletons that could not be merged were discarded. Reads were aligned to IMGT to assign V, D and J genes, CDR3 length, and insertions or deletions at six rearrangement sites. Clonotype counts were normalized to sorted cell number within each subset before computing true diversity and Gini coefficients with the tcR R package. The overlap coefficient, calculated on TCRB nucleotide sequences, was used to quantify repertoire sharing. As stored in TCRdb, this immuneACCESS dataset retains in-frame rearrangements with V and J assigned. A fraction of the clones does not appear; measured against another copy, unresolved V genes explain less than half of the discrepancy, and the remainder lacks a known reason. Clone size and the V and J calls come from that table; the DNA yielded D and trimming. The sample table contains under 250,000 clones; only one count was recorded for roughly a tenth of them. Together, the top ten hold roughly 1.4% of the sample.

The V gene is TRBV27 and the J gene is TRBJ2-1; the D gene is not confidently resolved. The specimen sequenced was central memory CD4+ T cells from blood. This receptor was taken from a man aged 18 to 29 in good health. Here is the DNA: TGTGCCAGCAGAGGTGGAAGCGCCGGTCCCAATGAGCAGTTCTTC. This gives the protein CASRGGSAGPNEQFF.